The table lists the clone carrying this T cell receptor (beta chain) with many counts. These data originate in a study of early T cells in non-severe SARS-CoV-2 infection. As for the study in general: The input, bulk RNA from unsorted whole blood, was sequenced, and chains were unpaired.

The CDR3 has 14 residues. Germline CDR1 ENHRY, CDR2 SYGVKD. V gave up 8 bases and J gave up 7 bases, with 18 bases separating them. TCRdb fed the 5' RACE reads into MiXCR, producing one record per CDR3 protein. The table lists about 61,000 distinct CDR3 sequences, 10% to 13% of them singletons. This TCR derives from an adult who was a healthcare worker with PCR-confirmed SARS-CoV-2 infection or an uninfected control (not recorded which). The sequenced material came from whole blood. The chain joins TRBV10-3 to TRBJ2-1; D is possibly TRBD2 (5 bases). Written as DNA, the CDR3 is TGTGCCATCCAAGGCGGCGACTATAAGAATGAGCAGTTCTTC. Translation: CAIQGGDYKNEQFF.